Detailed here is one T cell receptor beta chain. Use of 60 Vbeta and 13 Jbeta primers characterized the PCR. Profiling relied on immunoSEQ multiplex PCR, and the TCRdb table lists in-frame clones only, not all of them. The listing records 150,000 to 200,000 clones. The sample originates from a study of cytomegalovirus exposure and HLA in healthy donors. V gave up 5 bases and J gave up 0 bases; unmatched junction bases: 17. This CDR3 spans 19 amino acids. CDR1 and CDR2 (germline): SQVTM, ANQGSEA. This chain joins TRBV29-1 and TRBJ2-1; 9 bases map to TRBD1. This sequence originates from a man aged 30-40 years in good health and CMV-seronegative. Sequenced input: PBMCs. The chain's CDR3 is CSVSPDRGQSLSSYNEQFF. The DNA for the CDR3 is TGCAGCGTTTCCCCGGACAGGGGACAATCTCTGAGCTCCTACAATGAGCAGTTCTTC.